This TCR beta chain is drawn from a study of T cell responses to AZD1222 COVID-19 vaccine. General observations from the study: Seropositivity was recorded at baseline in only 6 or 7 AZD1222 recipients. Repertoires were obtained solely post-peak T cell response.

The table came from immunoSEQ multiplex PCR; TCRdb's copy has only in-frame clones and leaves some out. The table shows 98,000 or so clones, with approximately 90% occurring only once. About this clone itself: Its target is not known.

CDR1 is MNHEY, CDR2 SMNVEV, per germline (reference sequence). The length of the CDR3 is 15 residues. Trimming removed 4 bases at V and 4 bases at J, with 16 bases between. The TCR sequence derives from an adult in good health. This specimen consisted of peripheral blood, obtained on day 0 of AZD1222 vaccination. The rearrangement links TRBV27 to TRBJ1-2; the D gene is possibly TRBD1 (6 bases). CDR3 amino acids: CASSSTGGGPYGYTF. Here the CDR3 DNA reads TGTGCCAGCAGTTCGACAGGAGGGGGGCCCTATGGCTACACCTTC.